This T cell receptor (beta chain) stems from a study of shared clonotypes between healthy human individuals. Study conclusions and caveats: Roughly 5% was the fraction of naive CD4 clonotypes found shared across a few donors.

The deep-level immunoSEQ assay was used. TCRdb keeps only in-frame clones here, not all; method: immunoSEQ multiplex PCR. The sample lists some 1.4 million clones, approximately 97% occurring once. Per germline, CDR1 MGHDK and CDR2 SYGVNS. The CDR3 length is 12 residues. Trimming stripped 4 bases from V and 6 bases from J, with 10 bases between. The study drew all its donors from Caucasian adults living in Nashville, Tennessee. About this clone itself: Its antigen is currently unknown.

This clonotype originated in a man aged 25-45 years in good health. The material sequenced was naive CD4+ T cells sorted from blood. As for subset: CD45RA+ positively selected. The V call is TRBV25-1, the J call TRBJ2-7; the D gene is possibly TRBD2 (5 bases). The CDR3 loop reads CASSAPGGEQYF. Here the CDR3 DNA reads TGTGCCAGCAGTGCCCCTGGAGGCGAGCAGTACTTC.